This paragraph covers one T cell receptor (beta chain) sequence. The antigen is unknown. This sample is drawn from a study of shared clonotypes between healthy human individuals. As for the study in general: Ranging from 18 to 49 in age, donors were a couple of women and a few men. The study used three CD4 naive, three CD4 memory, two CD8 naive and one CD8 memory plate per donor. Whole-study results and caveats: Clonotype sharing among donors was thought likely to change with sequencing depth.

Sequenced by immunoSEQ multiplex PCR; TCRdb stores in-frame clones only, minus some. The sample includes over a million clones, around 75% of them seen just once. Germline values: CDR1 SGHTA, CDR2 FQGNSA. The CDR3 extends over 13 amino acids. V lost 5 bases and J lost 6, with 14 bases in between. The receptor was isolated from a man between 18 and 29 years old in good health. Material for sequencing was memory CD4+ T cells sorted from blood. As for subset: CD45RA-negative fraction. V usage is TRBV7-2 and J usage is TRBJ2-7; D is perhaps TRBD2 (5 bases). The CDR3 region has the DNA TGTGCCAGCAGCCAACTCTGGGAGTTCGAGCAGTACTTC. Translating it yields CASSQLWEFEQYF.